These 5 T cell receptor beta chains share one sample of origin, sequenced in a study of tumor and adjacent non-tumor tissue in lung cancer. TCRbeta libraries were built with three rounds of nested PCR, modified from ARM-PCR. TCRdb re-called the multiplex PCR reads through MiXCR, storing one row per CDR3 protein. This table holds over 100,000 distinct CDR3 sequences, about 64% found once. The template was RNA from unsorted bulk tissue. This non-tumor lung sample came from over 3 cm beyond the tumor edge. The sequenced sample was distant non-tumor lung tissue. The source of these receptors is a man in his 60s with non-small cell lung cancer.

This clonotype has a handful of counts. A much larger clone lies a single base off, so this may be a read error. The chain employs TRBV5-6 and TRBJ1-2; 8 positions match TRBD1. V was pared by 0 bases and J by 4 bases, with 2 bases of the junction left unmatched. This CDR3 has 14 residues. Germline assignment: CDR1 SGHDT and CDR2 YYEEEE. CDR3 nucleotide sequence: TGTGCCAGCAGCTTGGGACAGGGGACCTATGGCTACACCTTC. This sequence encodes CASSLGQGTYGYTF. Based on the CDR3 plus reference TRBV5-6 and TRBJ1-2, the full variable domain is DAGVTQSPTHLIKTRGQQVTLRCSPKSGHDTVSWYQQALGQGPQFIFQYYEEEERQRGNFPDRFSGHQFPNYSSELNVNALLLGDSALYLCASSLGQGTYGYTFGSGTRLTVV.

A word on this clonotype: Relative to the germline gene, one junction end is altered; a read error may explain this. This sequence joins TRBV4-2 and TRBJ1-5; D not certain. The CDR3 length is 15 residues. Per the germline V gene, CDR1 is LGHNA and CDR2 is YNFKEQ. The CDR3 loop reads CVSSQDTSSDQPQHF. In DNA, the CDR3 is TGTGTCAGCAGCCAAGATACCAGCTCCGATCAGCCCCAGCATTTT.

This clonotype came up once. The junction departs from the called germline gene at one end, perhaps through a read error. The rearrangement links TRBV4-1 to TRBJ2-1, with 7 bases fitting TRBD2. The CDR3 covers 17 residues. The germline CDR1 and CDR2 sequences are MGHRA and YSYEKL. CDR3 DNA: TGCGCCAGCAGCCAAGCTCTCGGGACTAATCTATACAATGAGCGGTTCTTC. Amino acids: CASSQALGTNLYNERFF.

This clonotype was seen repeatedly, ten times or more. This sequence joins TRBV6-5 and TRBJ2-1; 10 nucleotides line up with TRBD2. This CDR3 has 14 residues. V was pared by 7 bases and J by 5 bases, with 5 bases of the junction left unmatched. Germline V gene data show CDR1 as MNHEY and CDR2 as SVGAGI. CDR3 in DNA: TGTGCCAGCACGGTACTAGCGGGAAACAATGAGCAGTTCTTC. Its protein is CASTVLAGNNEQFF.

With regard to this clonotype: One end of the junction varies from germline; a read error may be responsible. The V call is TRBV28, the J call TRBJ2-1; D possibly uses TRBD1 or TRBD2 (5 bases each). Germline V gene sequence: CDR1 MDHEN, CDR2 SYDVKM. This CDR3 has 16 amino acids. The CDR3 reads CASSLEGGAWLNEEFF. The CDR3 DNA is TGTGCCAGCAGTTTAGAGGGTGGGGCATGGCTTAATGAGGAGTTCTTC.